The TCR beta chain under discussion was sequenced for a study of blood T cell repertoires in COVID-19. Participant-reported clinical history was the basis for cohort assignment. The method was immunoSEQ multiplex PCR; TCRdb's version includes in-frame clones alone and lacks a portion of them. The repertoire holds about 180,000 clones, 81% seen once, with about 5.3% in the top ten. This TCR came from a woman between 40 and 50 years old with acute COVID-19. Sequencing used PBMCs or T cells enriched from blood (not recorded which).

Here the CDR3 DNA reads TGTGCCAGCAGTTTACTGACAGGGAGAGCTTTCTTT. This sequence encodes CASSLLTGRAFF. The chain has TRBV28 and TRBJ1-1, with 7 nucleotides matching TRBD1. The CDR3 is 12 amino acids. V lost 2 bases and J lost 10; bases outside the gene matches: 4. Germline V lookup: CDR1 MDHEN, CDR2 SYDVKM.